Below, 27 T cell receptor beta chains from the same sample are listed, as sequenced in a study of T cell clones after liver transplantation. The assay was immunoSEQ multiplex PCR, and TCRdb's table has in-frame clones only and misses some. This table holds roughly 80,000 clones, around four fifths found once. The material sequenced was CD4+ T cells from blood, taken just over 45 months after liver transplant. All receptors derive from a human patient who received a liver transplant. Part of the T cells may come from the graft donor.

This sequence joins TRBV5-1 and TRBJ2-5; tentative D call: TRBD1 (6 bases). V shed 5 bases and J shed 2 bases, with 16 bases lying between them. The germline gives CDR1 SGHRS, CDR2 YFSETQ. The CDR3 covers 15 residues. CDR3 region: CASRLQGSKQETQYF. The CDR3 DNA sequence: TGCGCCAGCAGATTACAGGGTTCCAAGCAAGAGACCCAGTACTTC.

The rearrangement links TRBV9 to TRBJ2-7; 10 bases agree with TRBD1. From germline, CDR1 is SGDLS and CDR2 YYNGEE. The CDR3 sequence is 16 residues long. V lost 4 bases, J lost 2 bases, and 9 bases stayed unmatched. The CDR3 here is CASSSPPGQGTYEQYF. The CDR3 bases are TGTGCCAGCAGCTCCCCACCGGGACAGGGGACCTACGAGCAGTACTTC.

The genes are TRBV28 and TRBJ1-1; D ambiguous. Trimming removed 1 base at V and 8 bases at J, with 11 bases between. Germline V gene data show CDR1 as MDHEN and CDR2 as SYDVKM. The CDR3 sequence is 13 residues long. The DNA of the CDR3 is TGTGCCAGCAGTTTATTCTCCCCCTTCGAAGCTTTCTTT. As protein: CASSLFSPFEAFF.

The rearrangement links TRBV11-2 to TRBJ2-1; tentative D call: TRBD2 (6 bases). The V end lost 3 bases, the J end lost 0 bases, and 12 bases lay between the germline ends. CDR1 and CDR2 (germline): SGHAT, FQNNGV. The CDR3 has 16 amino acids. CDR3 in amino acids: CASSLRGTRSYNEQFF. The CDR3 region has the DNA TGTGCCAGCAGCTTGAGAGGGACTCGCTCCTACAATGAGCAGTTCTTC.

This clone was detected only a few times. The CDR3 coding sequence is TGTGCCAGCAGCTTAGGACAGGGGGTCGAGCAGTACTTC. Translated: CASSLGQGVEQYF. This sequence joins TRBV7-6 and TRBJ2-7; 9 bases align to TRBD1. V dropped 1 base and J dropped 6; count of bases not matched to a gene: 1. The CDR3 sequence is 13 residues long. Germline loops: CDR1 SGHVS, CDR2 FNYEAQ.

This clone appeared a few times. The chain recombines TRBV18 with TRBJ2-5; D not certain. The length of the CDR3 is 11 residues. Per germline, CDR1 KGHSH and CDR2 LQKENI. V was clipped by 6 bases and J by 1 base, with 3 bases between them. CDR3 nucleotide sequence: TGTGCCAGCTCCCTCCAAGAGACCCAGTACTTC. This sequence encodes CASSLQETQYF.

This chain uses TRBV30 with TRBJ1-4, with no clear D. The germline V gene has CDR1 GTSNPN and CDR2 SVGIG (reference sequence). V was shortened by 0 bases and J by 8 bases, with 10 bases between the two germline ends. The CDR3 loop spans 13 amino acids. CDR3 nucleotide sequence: TGTGCCTGGAGTGTACTTCCCCCGGAAAAACTGTTTTTT. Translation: CAWSVLPPEKLFF.

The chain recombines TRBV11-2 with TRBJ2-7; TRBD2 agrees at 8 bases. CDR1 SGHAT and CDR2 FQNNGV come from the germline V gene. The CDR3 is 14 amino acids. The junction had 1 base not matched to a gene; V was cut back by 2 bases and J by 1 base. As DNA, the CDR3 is TGTGCCAGCAGCTTAACGGGAGGGTCCTACGAGCAGTACTTC. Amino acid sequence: CASSLTGGSYEQYF.

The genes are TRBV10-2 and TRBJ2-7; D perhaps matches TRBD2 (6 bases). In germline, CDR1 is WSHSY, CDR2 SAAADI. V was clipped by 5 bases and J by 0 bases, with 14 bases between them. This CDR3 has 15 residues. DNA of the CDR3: TGCGCCAGCAGTCCCCCGGGACTCCCCTCCTACGAGCAGTACTTC. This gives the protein CASSPPGLPSYEQYF.

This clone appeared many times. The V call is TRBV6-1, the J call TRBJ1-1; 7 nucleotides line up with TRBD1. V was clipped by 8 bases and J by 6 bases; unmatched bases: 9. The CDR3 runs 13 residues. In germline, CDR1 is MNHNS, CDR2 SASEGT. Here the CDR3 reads CASPGQQWAEAFF. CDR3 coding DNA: TGTGCCAGCCCGGGACAGCAATGGGCTGAAGCTTTCTTT.

CDR3 protein: CASSVVPDHYGYTF. CDR3 in DNA: TGTGCCAGCAGCGTAGTGCCGGACCACTATGGCTACACCTTC. This rearrangement joins TRBV9 to TRBJ1-2; D gene uncertain. The V gene lost 0 bases and the J gene lost 3 bases, with 9 bases spanning the gap. This CDR3 has 14 residues. The germline V gene encodes CDR1 SGDLS and CDR2 YYNGEE.

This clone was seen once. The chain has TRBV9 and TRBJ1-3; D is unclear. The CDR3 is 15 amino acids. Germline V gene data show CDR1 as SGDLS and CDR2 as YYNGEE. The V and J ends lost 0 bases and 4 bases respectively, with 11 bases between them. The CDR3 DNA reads TGTGCCAGCAGCGTAGCGTGGACGGTAGGAAACACCATATATTTT. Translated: CASSVAWTVGNTIYF.

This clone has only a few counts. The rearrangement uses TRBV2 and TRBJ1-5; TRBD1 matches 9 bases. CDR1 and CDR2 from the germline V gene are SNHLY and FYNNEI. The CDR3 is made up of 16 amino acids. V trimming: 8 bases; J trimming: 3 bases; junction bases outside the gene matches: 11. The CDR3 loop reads CASDTGGAYPNQPQHF. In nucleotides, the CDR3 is TGTGCCAGCGATACAGGGGGCGCTTACCCCAATCAGCCCCAGCATTTT. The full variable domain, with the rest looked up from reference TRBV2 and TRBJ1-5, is EPEVTQTPSHQVTQMGQEVILRCVPISNHLYFYWYRQILGQKVEFLVSFYNNEISEKSEIFDDQFSVERPDGSNFTLKIRSTKLEDSAMYFCASDTGGAYPNQPQHFGDGTRLSIL.

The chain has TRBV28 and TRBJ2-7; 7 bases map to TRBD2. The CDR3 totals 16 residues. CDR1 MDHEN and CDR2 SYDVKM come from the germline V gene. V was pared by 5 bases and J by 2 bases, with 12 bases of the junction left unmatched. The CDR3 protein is CASSTASGRPPYEQYF. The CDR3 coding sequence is TGTGCCAGCAGTACGGCTAGCGGTCGGCCTCCCTACGAGCAGTACTTC. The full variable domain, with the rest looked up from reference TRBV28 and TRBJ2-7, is DVKVTQSSRYLVKRTGEKVFLECVQDMDHENMFWYRQDPGLGLRLIYFSYDVKMKEKGDIPEGYSVSREKKERFSLILESASTNQTSMYLCASSTASGRPPYEQYFGPGTRLTVT.

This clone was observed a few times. CDR3 in amino acids: CASKFQETQYF. DNA for the CDR3: TGTGCCAGCAAGTTCCAAGAGACCCAGTACTTC. V and J are TRBV2 and TRBJ2-5; D ambiguous. The CDR3 contains 11 residues. From germline, CDR1 is SNHLY and CDR2 FYNNEI. V was shortened by 7 bases and J by 1 base, with 4 bases between the two germline ends.

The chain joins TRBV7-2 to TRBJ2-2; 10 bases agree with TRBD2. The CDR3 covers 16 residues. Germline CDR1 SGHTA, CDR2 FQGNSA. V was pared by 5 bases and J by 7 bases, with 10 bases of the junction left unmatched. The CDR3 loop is CASSPLASGSSGELFF. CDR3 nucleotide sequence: TGTGCCAGCAGCCCCCTGGCTAGCGGGAGTAGCGGGGAGCTGTTTTTT.

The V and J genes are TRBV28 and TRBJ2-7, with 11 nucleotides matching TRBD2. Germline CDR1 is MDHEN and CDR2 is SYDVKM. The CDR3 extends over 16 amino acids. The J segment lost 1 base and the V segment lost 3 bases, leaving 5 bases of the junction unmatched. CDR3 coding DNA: TGTGCCAGCAGTTTCTCACTAGCGGGGGTATCCTACGAGCAGTACTTC. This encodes CASSFSLAGVSYEQYF.

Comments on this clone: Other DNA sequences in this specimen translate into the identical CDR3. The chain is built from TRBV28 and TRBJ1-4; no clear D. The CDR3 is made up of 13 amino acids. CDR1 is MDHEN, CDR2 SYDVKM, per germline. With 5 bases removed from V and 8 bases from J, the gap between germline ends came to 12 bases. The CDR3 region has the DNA TGTGCCAGCAGTCCCGGAGGGCGCGAAAAACTGTTTTTT. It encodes CASSPGGREKLFF.

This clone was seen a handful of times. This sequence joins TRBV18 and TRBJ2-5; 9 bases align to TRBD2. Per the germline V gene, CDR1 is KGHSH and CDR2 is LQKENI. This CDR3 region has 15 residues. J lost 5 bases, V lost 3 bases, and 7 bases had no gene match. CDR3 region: CASSPLSGSSETQYF. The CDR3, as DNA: TGTGCCAGCTCACCTCTTAGCGGGAGTAGCGAGACCCAGTACTTC.

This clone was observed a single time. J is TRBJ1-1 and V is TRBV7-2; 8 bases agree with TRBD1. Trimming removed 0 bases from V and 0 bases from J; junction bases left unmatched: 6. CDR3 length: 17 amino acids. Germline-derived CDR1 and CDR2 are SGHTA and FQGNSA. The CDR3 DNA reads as TGTGCCAGCAGCTTAGCATGGGACAGGACACTGAACACTGAAGCTTTCTTT. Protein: CASSLAWDRTLNTEAFF.

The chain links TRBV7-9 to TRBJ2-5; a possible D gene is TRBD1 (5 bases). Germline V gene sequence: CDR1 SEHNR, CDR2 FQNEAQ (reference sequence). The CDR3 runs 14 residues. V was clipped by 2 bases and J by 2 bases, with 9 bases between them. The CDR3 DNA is TGTGCCAGCAGCTTATATGGGGCTCAAGAGACCCAGTACTTC. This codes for CASSLYGAQETQYF.

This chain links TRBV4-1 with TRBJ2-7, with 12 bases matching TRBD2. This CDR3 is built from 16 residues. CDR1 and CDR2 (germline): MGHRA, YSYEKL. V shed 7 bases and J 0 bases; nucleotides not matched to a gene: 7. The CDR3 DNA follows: TGCGCCAGCAATCGACTAGCGGGGGACCGCTCCTACGAGCAGTACTTC. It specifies CASNRLAGDRSYEQYF.

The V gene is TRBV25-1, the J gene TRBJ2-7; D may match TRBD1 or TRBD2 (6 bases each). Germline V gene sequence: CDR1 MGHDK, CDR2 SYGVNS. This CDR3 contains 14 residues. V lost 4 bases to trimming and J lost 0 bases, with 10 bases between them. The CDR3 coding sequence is TGTGCCAGCAGTGTTGGGGGGCCCTCCTACGAGCAGTACTTC. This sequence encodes CASSVGGPSYEQYF.

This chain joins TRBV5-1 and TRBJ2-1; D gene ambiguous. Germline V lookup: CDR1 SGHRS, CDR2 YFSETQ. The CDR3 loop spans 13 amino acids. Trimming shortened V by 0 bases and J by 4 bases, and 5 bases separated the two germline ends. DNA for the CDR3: TGCGCCAGCAGCTTGGGACCTTACAATGAGCAGTTCTTC. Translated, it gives CASSLGPYNEQFF.

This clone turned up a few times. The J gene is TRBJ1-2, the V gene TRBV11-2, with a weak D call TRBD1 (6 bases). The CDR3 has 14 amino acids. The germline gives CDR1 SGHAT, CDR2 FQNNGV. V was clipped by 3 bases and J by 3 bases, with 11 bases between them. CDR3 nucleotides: TGTGCCAGCAGCTTTCGGGGGGCTGACTATGGCTACACCTTC. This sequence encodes CASSFRGADYGYTF.

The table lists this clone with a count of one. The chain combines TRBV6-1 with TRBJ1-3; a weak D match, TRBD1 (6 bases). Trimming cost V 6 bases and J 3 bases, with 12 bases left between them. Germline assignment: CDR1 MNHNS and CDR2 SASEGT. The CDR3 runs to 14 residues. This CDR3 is CASSRAGDGNTIYF. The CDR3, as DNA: TGTGCCAGCAGCAGAGCAGGGGATGGAAACACCATATATTTT.

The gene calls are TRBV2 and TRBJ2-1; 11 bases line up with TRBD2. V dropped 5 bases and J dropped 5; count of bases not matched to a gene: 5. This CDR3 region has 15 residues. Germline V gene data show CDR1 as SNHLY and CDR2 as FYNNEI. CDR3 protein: CASSLPGLADNEQFF. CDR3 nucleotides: TGTGCCAGCAGTCTTCCGGGACTAGCGGACAATGAGCAGTTCTTC.